Below are 18 T cell receptor beta chains sequenced from a single sample in a study of cytomegalovirus exposure and HLA in healthy donors. 13 Jbeta primers and 60 Vbeta primers were used for the PCR. TCRdb's copy holds only in-frame clones and misses some; the assay was immunoSEQ multiplex PCR. The data contain about 100,000 clones, 65% to 85% of them seen just once; the ten biggest clones take up roughly 10%. The sample comprised PBMCs. These receptor sequences come from a man aged 45 to 65 in good health and CMV-seronegative.

The chain uses TRBV30 and TRBJ1-3; TRBD1 agrees at 8 bases. The CDR3 has 19 amino acids. The V gene end was trimmed by 3 bases and the J gene end by 7 bases; junction bases not matched to a gene: 23. Germline loops: CDR1 GTSNPN, CDR2 SVGIG (reference sequence). The CDR3 DNA reads TGTGCCTGGAGCTTAGGACGCTGGGACAGGCTCCGACTAATCAACACCATATATTTT. This codes for CAWSLGRWDRLRLINTIYF. Full variable domain (remainder filled in from reference TRBV30 and TRBJ1-3): SQTIHQWPATLVQPVGSPLSLECTVEGTSNPNLYWYRQAAGRGLQLLFYSVGIGQISSEVPQNLSASRPQDRQFILSSKKLLLSDSGFYLCAWSLGRWDRLRLINTIYFGEGSWLTVV.

CDR3 sequence (DNA): TGTGCCAGCAGAATAGTAGCGGGAATAAGATACGAGCAGTACTTC. The encoded protein is CASRIVAGIRYEQYF. The chain uses TRBV28 and TRBJ2-7; 8 bases are shared with TRBD2. The CDR3 is made up of 15 amino acids. Trimming at V came to 6 bases and at J to 4 bases, leaving 11 bases not matched to a gene. The germline V gene has CDR1 MDHEN and CDR2 SYDVKM.

The chain has TRBV4-1 and TRBJ2-3; 10 positions agree with TRBD2. The CDR3 consists of 12 residues. Germline V gives CDR1 MGHRA, CDR2 YSYEKL. V dropped 5 bases and J dropped 8; count of bases not matched to a gene: 1. DNA for the CDR3: TGCGCCAGCAGCTTAGCGGGGGGTACGCAGTATTTT. This translates into CASSLAGGTQYF.

The chain recombines TRBV29-1 with TRBJ1-1, with D perhaps TRBD1 (6 bases). This CDR3 is built from 12 residues. Germline V gives CDR1 SQVTM, CDR2 ANQGSEA. Trimming stripped 7 bases from V and 5 bases from J, with 14 bases between. DNA for the CDR3: TGCAGCGCCCCGGACCAGGGGACTGAAGCTTTCTTT. As protein: CSAPDQGTEAFF.

CDR3 in amino acids: CASSLRVRVNQPQHF. The CDR3 region has the DNA TGTGCCAGCAGTTTACGCGTCCGGGTCAATCAGCCCCAGCATTTT. The chain has TRBV28 and TRBJ1-5, with D unclear. The germline V gene has CDR1 MDHEN and CDR2 SYDVKM. The CDR3 spans 15 residues. Deletions cut 2 bases from V and 3 bases from J, with 11 bases between.

The chain employs TRBV6-4 and TRBJ2-7, with 13 bases lining up with TRBD2. In germline, CDR1 is MRHNA, CDR2 SNTAGT. There are 20 residues in the CDR3. The junction had 16 bases not matched to a gene; V was cut back by 0 bases and J by 5 bases. CDR3 protein: CASSDSRRRTSGSLPDEQYF. The CDR3 nucleotides read TGTGCCAGCAGTGACTCGAGACGGAGGACTAGCGGGAGTCTTCCCGACGAGCAGTACTTC.

This clone was recorded only once. V and J are TRBV19 and TRBJ2-1; TRBD1 aligns across 9 bases. The ends lost 6 bases at V and 3 bases at J; junction bases unmatched: 6. The CDR3 totals 15 residues. The germline V gene has CDR1 LNHDA and CDR2 SQIVND (reference sequence). The CDR3 coding sequence is TGTGCCAGTAGCAGACAGGGGGATGGCTACAATGAGCAGTTCTTC. Translated: CASSRQGDGYNEQFF.

The chain couples TRBV20-1 to TRBJ1-2, with a possible D match to TRBD1 (6 bases). V was pared by 6 bases and J by 2 bases, with 7 bases between. This CDR3 is built from 11 residues. Germline-derived CDR1 and CDR2 are DFQATT and SNEGSKA (reference sequence). The CDR3 region has the DNA TGCAGTGCCCAGGGGAACTATGGCTACACCTTC. Amino acids: CSAQGNYGYTF.

This clone was counted between two and nine times. The V call is TRBV7-9, the J call TRBJ2-7; 9 bases are shared with TRBD2. Germline assignment: CDR1 SEHNR and CDR2 FQNEAQ (reference sequence). CDR3 size: 16 residues. V lost 6 bases, J lost 2 bases, and 11 bases stayed unmatched. The CDR3 region has the DNA TGTGCCAGCAGTCCCGTGCTAGCGGGACCGACCTACGAGCAGTACTTC. It translates to CASSPVLAGPTYEQYF.

The chain employs TRBV2 and TRBJ1-5; D might be TRBD1 (5 bases). The CDR3 is made up of 14 amino acids. Trimming removed 3 bases at V and 6 bases at J, with 12 bases between. CDR1 and CDR2 (germline): SNHLY, FYNNEI. The DNA for the CDR3 is TGTGCCAGCAGTGACGGGGGAGCGGGTCAGCCCCAGCATTTT. It encodes CASSDGGAGQPQHF.

Only one count was recorded for this clone. One junction end does not reproduce the germline sequence, and a read error may be involved. The V gene is TRBV7-7, the J gene TRBJ2-3; D unresolved. Per germline, CDR1 SSHAT and CDR2 FNYEAQ (reference sequence). The CDR3 runs 14 residues. CDR3 bases: TGTGCTAGCAGCTTGAGATACAGCACAGATACGCAGTATTTT. It specifies CASSLRYSTDTQYF.

This clone was observed once. The V gene is TRBV7-3, the J gene TRBJ2-2; D gene ambiguous. Germline V gene sequence: CDR1 SGHTA, CDR2 FQGTGA. CDR3 length: 12 amino acids. Trimming left V 4 bases short and J 5 bases short, with 5 bases between. This chain's CDR3 is CASSSRTGELFF. The CDR3 DNA is TGTGCCAGCAGCTCTAGAACCGGGGAGCTGTTTTTT.

The sample holds a few counts of this clone. V usage is TRBV28 and J usage is TRBJ2-7; 7 positions match TRBD2. V shed 5 bases and J 3 bases; nucleotides not matched to a gene: 13. CDR3 size: 16 residues. CDR1 MDHEN and CDR2 SYDVKM come from the germline V gene. CDR3 region: CASSEVGAGTFYEQYF. The CDR3 nucleotides read TGTGCCAGCAGTGAAGTTGGAGCGGGAACCTTCTACGAGCAGTACTTC. Drawing the rest from reference TRBV28 and TRBJ2-7, the complete variable domain is DVKVTQSSRYLVKRTGEKVFLECVQDMDHENMFWYRQDPGLGLRLIYFSYDVKMKEKGDIPEGYSVSREKKERFSLILESASTNQTSMYLCASSEVGAGTFYEQYFGPGTRLTVT.

The chain combines TRBV7-2 with TRBJ2-7; 12 bases are a match to TRBD2. V dropped 6 bases and J dropped 1; count of bases not matched to a gene: 10. Germline lookup yields CDR1 SGHTA and CDR2 FQGNSA. The length of the CDR3 is 17 residues. The CDR3: CASSKTSGRFGSYEQYF. The CDR3 DNA reads TGTGCCAGCAGTAAAACTAGCGGGAGGTTCGGGTCCTACGAGCAGTACTTC.

V gene TRBV7-2 combines with J gene TRBJ2-3; D is possibly TRBD2 (7 bases). Germline-derived CDR1 and CDR2 are SGHTA and FQGNSA. The CDR3 is 13 amino acids. The ends were cut back, 5 bases at V and 10 bases at J, with 16 bases in the middle. The CDR3 reads CASSGGGDRSQYF. The CDR3 coding sequence is TGTGCCAGCAGCGGGGGGGGCGATAGATCGCAGTATTTT.

This clone is a singleton in its sample. The CDR3 nucleotides read TGTGCCAGCAGTTTATTCAGGGGGGCAAATGAAAAACTGTTTTTT. This encodes CASSLFRGANEKLFF. The chain has TRBV27 and TRBJ1-4; TRBD1 agrees at 7 bases. J gave up 5 bases and V 1 base, and 4 bases lay outside the gene matches. CDR1 and CDR2 from the germline V gene are MNHEY and SMNVEV (reference sequence). CDR3 size: 15 residues. Complete variable domain (other parts from reference TRBV27 and TRBJ1-4): EAQVTQNPRYLITVTGKKLTVTCSQNMNHEYMSWYRQDPGLGLRQIYYSMNVEVTDKGDVPEGYKVSRKEKRNFPLILESPSPNQTSLYFCASSLFRGANEKLFFGSGTQLSVL.

The CDR3 is CASSEKAGGPDTQYF. The CDR3 DNA is TGTGCCAGCAGTGAAAAAGCGGGGGGGCCAGATACGCAGTATTTT. The V and J genes are TRBV6-1 and TRBJ2-3; 10 bases fit TRBD2. V lost 2 bases, J lost 4 bases, and 3 bases stayed unmatched. CDR1 and CDR2 from the germline V gene are MNHNS and SASEGT. CDR3 length equals 15 residues.

The CDR3 here is CASSQNRDAYGYTF. As DNA, the CDR3 is TGTGCCAGCAGCCAAAACAGGGACGCCTATGGCTACACCTTC. The J gene is TRBJ1-2, the V gene TRBV14; a possible D gene is TRBD1 (6 bases). The CDR3 runs to 14 residues. With 2 bases removed from V and 4 bases from J, the gap between germline ends came to 11 bases. Germline loops: CDR1 SGHDN, CDR2 FVKESK.